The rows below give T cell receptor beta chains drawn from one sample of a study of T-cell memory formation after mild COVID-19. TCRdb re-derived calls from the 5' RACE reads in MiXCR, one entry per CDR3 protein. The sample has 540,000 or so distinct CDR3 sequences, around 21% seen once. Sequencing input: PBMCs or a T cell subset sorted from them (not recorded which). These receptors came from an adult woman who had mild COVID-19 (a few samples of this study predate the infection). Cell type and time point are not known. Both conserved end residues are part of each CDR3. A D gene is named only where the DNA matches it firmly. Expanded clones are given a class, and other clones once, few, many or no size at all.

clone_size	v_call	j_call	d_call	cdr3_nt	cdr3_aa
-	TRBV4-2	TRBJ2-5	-	TGTGCCAGCAGCCAAGATGTTGGAGGGGGCCGGGAAGAGACCCAGTACTTC	CASSQDVGGGREETQYF
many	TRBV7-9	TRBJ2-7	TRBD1	TGTGCCAGCAGCCCCGGACAGGGAAATTCCTACGAGCAGTACTTC	CASSPGQGNSYEQYF
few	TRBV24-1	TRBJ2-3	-	TGTGCCACCGGGCTCGAGGGAAGAGATACGCAGTATTTT	CATGLEGRDTQYF
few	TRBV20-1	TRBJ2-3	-	TGCAGTGCTCTCTACTCTCGGGATACGCAGTATTTT	CSALYSRDTQYF
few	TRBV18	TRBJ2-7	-	TGTGCCAGCTCACCGGGGTGGCAGGGATCCGAGCAGTACTTC	CASSPGWQGSEQYF
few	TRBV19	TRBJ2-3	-	TGTGCCAGTAGTATAAGGACGGCTCTGGGGGATACGCAGTATTTT	CASSIRTALGDTQYF
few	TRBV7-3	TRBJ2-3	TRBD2	TGTGCCAGCAAAGCGGGAGCTAGCACAGATACGCAGTATTTT	CASKAGASTDTQYF
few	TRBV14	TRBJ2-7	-	TGTGCCAGCAGCCAAGATTCGTGGGGGTACGAGCAGTACTTC	CASSQDSWGYEQYF
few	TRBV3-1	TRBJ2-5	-	TGTGCCAGCAGCCCCGGGACTCTGGGACAAGAGACCCAGTACTTC	CASSPGTLGQETQYF
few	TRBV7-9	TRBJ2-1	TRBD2	TGTGCCAGCAGCTTAGCGGGGAGACTAGCGGGAGGGAATGAGCAGTTCTTC	CASSLAGRLAGGNEQFF
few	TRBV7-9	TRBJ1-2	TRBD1	TGTGCCAGCAGCTTAGAGACTACAGGGGGCGCAGGCTACACCTTC	CASSLETTGGAGYTF
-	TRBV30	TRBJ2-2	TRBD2	TGTGCCTGGAGTGTACCATTGACTAGCGGGAGGGCCGGGGAGCTGTTTTTT	CAWSVPLTSGRAGELFF
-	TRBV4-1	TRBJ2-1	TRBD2	TGCGCCAGCAGCGGCTCCAAGGCTAGCGGGGTAAATGAGCAGTTCTTC	CASSGSKASGVNEQFF
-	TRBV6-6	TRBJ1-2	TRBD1	TGTGCCAGCAGTAAACAGGGGGGCAATGGCTACACCTTC	CASSKQGGNGYTF
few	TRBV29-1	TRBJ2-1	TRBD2	TGCAGCGTTGAGGTCGCGGGAGGAAACTACAATGAGCAGTTCTTC	CSVEVAGGNYNEQFF
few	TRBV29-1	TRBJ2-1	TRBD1	TGCAGCGTTGAAGACAGGGGGTGGCAGTTCTTC	CSVEDRGWQFF